Shown below are 18 T cell receptor beta chains from a single sample sequenced in a study of blood T cell repertoires in COVID-19. TCRdb keeps only in-frame clones here, not all; method: immunoSEQ multiplex PCR. The sample contains about 120,000 clones, more than 85% of which appear only once. The source material was peripheral blood. The receptors come from a man in his 60s with COVID-19, enrolled during active disease.

V gene TRBV2 combines with J gene TRBJ1-4; D is unresolved. CDR3 length: 12 amino acids. Germline V gene lookup returns CDR1 SNHLY and CDR2 FYNNEI. V lost 3 bases and J 8 bases, leaving 7 bases between the germline ends. CDR3 sequence (DNA): TGTGCCAGCAGTGATTCCGCGGAAAAACTGTTTTTT. Its protein is CASSDSAEKLFF.

J is TRBJ2-7 and V is TRBV7-9; 7 positions agree with TRBD2. After removal of 3 bases from V and 9 bases from J, the junction contained 11 bases not matched to a gene. Germline V gives CDR1 SEHNR, CDR2 FQNEAQ (reference sequence). This CDR3 comprises 14 residues. CDR3 sequence reads: CASSLGGEGLVQYF. The DNA for the CDR3 is TGTGCCAGCAGCTTGGGAGGGGAAGGGTTGGTGCAGTACTTC.

The CDR3 here is CASSFFQNTEAFF. The CDR3 coding sequence is TGTGCCAGCAGTTTTTTTCAGAACACTGAAGCTTTCTTT. V is TRBV12-3 or TRBV12-4 and J is TRBJ1-1; D not resolved. The CDR3 consists of 13 residues. Trimming took off 3 bases at V and 1 base at J, with 6 bases between the two ends.

The count of this clone is one. V usage is TRBV25-1 and J usage is TRBJ1-1, with D possibly matching TRBD1 (5 bases). CDR1 is MGHDK and CDR2 is SYGVNS in the germline V gene. This CDR3 region has 13 residues. Trimming took 4 bases from V and 4 from J, leaving 10 bases between them. The CDR3 is CASSVTGGTEAFF. Written as DNA, the CDR3 is TGTGCCAGCAGTGTAACGGGGGGCACTGAAGCTTTCTTT.

The genes are TRBV7-8 and TRBJ1-1; the D gene is possibly TRBD1 (6 bases). CDR3 size: 14 residues. The ends were cut back, 0 bases at V and 6 bases at J, with 11 bases in the middle. CDR1 and CDR2 from the germline V gene are SGHVS and FQNEAQ. CDR3 nucleotides: TGTGCCAGCAGCTTAGCGGGGGGGCGCCCTGAAGCTTTCTTT. Its protein product is CASSLAGGRPEAFF.

The chain couples TRBV7-9 to TRBJ2-1; TRBD2 agrees at 9 bases. In germline, CDR1 is SEHNR, CDR2 FQNEAQ (reference sequence). The ends lost 5 bases at V and 7 bases at J; junction bases unmatched: 9. The CDR3 length is 15 residues. The CDR3 loop reads CASSQVAGGMNEQFF. The CDR3, as DNA: TGTGCCAGCAGCCAGGTGGCGGGGGGGATGAATGAGCAGTTCTTC.

This chain connects TRBV13 to TRBJ1-1; TRBD1 agrees at 7 bases. Germline lookup yields CDR1 PRHDT and CDR2 FYEKMQ (reference sequence). Unmatched junction bases numbered 12, after V lost 2 bases and J lost 3 bases. This CDR3 is 17 amino acids long. Here the CDR3 DNA reads TGTGCCAGCAGCTTATATTGGGGACAGCACGCGGACACTGAAGCTTTCTTT. Translation gives CASSLYWGQHADTEAFF.

This sequence joins TRBV10-3 and TRBJ1-1; D not certain. The CDR3 extends over 14 amino acids. Germline CDR1 is ENHRY and CDR2 is SYGVKD. The V and J ends lost 4 bases and 0 bases respectively, with 9 bases between them. CDR3 coding DNA: TGTGCCATCAGTGTCCACAGCATGAACACTGAAGCTTTCTTT. It yields the protein CAISVHSMNTEAFF.

This clone was detected once. The genes are TRBV18 and TRBJ1-6; the D gene is possibly TRBD1 (6 bases). Germline V gene sequence: CDR1 KGHSH, CDR2 LQKENI. V gave up 6 bases and J gave up 7 bases, with 16 bases separating them. The CDR3 covers 15 residues. This CDR3 reads CASSPGGATNSPLHF. Here the CDR3 DNA reads TGTGCCAGCTCTCCGGGGGGGGCTACCAATTCACCCCTCCACTTT.

This chain uses TRBV9 with TRBJ1-4; possibly TRBD1 for D (5 bases). There are 16 residues in the CDR3. Germline CDR1 is SGDLS and CDR2 is YYNGEE. Trimming shortened V by 4 bases and J by 0 bases, and 13 bases separated the two germline ends. CDR3 bases: TGTGCCAGCAGCTCTTCTGGGGCCTCAACTAATGAAAAACTGTTTTTT. This sequence encodes CASSSSGASTNEKLFF.

This clone was picked up a small number of times. The chain recombines TRBV21-1 with TRBJ1-1; the D segment call TRBD1 is taken from the table without a DNA check. TRBV21-1 constitutes a pseudogene. The CDR3 sequence is 14 residues long. The CDR3 bases are TGTGCCAGCAGCAAAGTTCAAGGGGACACTGAAGCTTTCTTT. Protein product: CASSKVQGDTEAFF.

This sequence joins TRBV5-4 and TRBJ1-3, with D unresolved. The V and J ends lost 1 base and 3 bases respectively, with 11 bases between them. CDR1 and CDR2 from the germline V gene are SGHNT and YYREEE (reference sequence). The length of the CDR3 is 15 residues. The CDR3 here is CASSLSGSLGNTIYF. CDR3 nucleotide sequence: TGTGCCAGCAGCTTGTCGGGATCTCTTGGAAACACCATATATTTT.

The chain joins TRBV7-2 to TRBJ1-6; D not resolved. CDR1 is SGHTA, CDR2 FQGNSA, per germline. This CDR3 is built from 12 residues. Trimming stripped 1 base from V and 10 bases from J, with 5 bases between. CDR3 residues: CASSLGQSPLHF. CDR3 nucleotide sequence: TGTGCCAGCAGCTTAGGGCAATCACCCCTCCACTTT.

This clone was seen once. The V gene is TRBV30, the J gene TRBJ1-4, with a possible D match to TRBD1 (6 bases). Germline CDR1 and CDR2: GTSNPN and SVGIG (reference sequence). This CDR3 is built from 13 residues. V lost 3 bases and J lost 7, with 12 bases in between. This chain's CDR3 is CAWRQTGSEKLFF. In DNA, the CDR3 is TGTGCCTGGAGACAAACAGGGTCTGAAAAACTGTTTTTT.

The genes are TRBV7-3 and TRBJ2-1; 14 positions match TRBD2. The germline gives CDR1 SGHTA, CDR2 FQGTGA. This CDR3 is 21 amino acids long. Trimming at V came to 5 bases and at J to 5 bases, leaving 20 bases not matched to a gene. The CDR3 DNA follows: TGTGCCAGCAGCCAACGAGGACTAGCGGGGGGACCCCTCTCCCCCCACAATGAGCAGTTCTTC. This encodes CASSQRGLAGGPLSPHNEQFF.

The chain is built from TRBV2 and TRBJ1-4; 8 nucleotides line up with TRBD1. CDR3 length: 15 residues. The germline gives CDR1 SNHLY, CDR2 FYNNEI. Trimming removed 6 bases from V and 3 bases from J; junction bases left unmatched: 6. The CDR3 DNA reads TGTGCCAGCAGGGATCAGGGGGCATCTAATGAAAAACTGTTTTTT. This codes for CASRDQGASNEKLFF.

The rearrangement links TRBV27 to TRBJ2-7; no reliable D call. Germline V CDR1 and CDR2: MNHEY, SMNVEV (reference sequence). CDR3 length: 14 residues. The V gene lost 2 bases and the J gene lost 1 base, with 9 bases spanning the gap. CDR3 residues: CASSLTAGSYEQYF. In DNA, the CDR3 is TGTGCCAGCAGTTTAACAGCCGGTTCCTACGAGCAGTACTTC.

The chain recombines TRBV28 with TRBJ2-7; TRBD1 agrees at 9 bases. V was pared by 6 bases and J by 2 bases, with 20 bases of the junction left unmatched. This CDR3 comprises 19 residues. CDR1 is MDHEN, CDR2 SYDVKM, per germline. The CDR3, as DNA: TGTGCCAGCAGCACTCCTATTAATTTAGGACAGGGGAGCCCCTACGAGCAGTACTTC. It yields the protein CASSTPINLGQGSPYEQYF.